This entry concerns a single T cell receptor beta chain. Its specificity is not known. Looked up from germline, CDR1 is SEHNR and CDR2 is FQNEAQ (reference sequence). CDR3 length equals 14 residues. Trimming removed 5 bases from V and 2 bases from J, with 12 bases in between. Time point defined: week 23, last vaccination. Doses comprised 300 ug of mutant IDH1 20-mer peptide each, plus topical imiquimod. This sample is drawn from a study of a mutant IDH1 vaccine in newly diagnosed glioma. Here immunoSEQ multiplex PCR was the method, and the copy in TCRdb shows in-frame clones only, minus some. The sample has about 38,000 clones; 81% are singletons.

The J gene is TRBJ1-1, the V gene TRBV7-9; tentative D call: TRBD1 (5 bases). Specimen: PBMCs, collected from a glioma patient whose treatment included an IDH1 peptide vaccine. The source of this sequence is a man aged 35 to 55 with glioma. The CDR3 loop reads CASSVAGRNTEAFF. The CDR3 bases are TGTGCCAGCAGCGTCGCAGGGAGAAACACTGAAGCTTTCTTT.